These 15 T cell receptor beta chains share one sample of origin, sequenced in a study of shared T cell receptors in the human thymus. The repertoire was sequenced with immunoSEQ multiplex PCR; TCRdb's copy has only in-frame clones and lacks some. The sample lists 600,000 to 900,000 clones, 80% to 90% occurring once. The data also belong to a second study, concerning human thymus T cells.

Sequencing used thymocytes. The source is a girl less than two years old with a congenital heart defect.

This chain links TRBV18 with TRBJ1-1; 7 nucleotides line up with TRBD1. The CDR3 is 15 amino acids. The germline CDR1 and CDR2 sequences are KGHSH and LQKENI. The V and J ends lost 3 bases and 5 bases, in that order; junction bases with no gene match: 9. The CDR3 DNA sequence: TGTGCCAGCTCACCCCGACAGGGTAAGTGGACTGAAGCTTTCTTT. It specifies CASSPRQGKWTEAFF.

The genes are TRBV5-5 and TRBJ1-1; no definite D call. V lost 6 bases to trimming and J lost 5 bases, with 11 bases between them. CDR1 is SGHKS, CDR2 YYEKEE, per germline (reference sequence). This CDR3 is built from 12 residues. The CDR3 nucleotides read TGTGCCAGCAACTACGGGGTGACTGAAGCTTTCTTT. Encoded protein: CASNYGVTEAFF.

V is TRBV28 and J is TRBJ2-3; D perhaps matches TRBD2 (6 bases). Per germline, CDR1 MDHEN and CDR2 SYDVKM. Trimming left V 5 bases short and J 2 bases short, with 17 bases between. This CDR3 is 16 amino acids long. The DNA of the CDR3 is TGTGCCAGCAGTACGCGGGCGGGGCGATACACAGATACGCAGTATTTT. Its protein is CASSTRAGRYTDTQYF.

The V call is TRBV7-6, the J call TRBJ1-5; D is ambiguous. The CDR3 spans 13 residues. Trimming took 5 bases from V and 2 from J, leaving 7 bases between them. Germline V lookup: CDR1 SGHVS, CDR2 FNYEAQ. CDR3: CASSPFGNQPQHF. CDR3 bases: TGTGCCAGCAGCCCTTTCGGCAATCAGCCCCAGCATTTT.

The genes are TRBV9 and TRBJ1-2, with D tentatively TRBD1 (5 bases). Per germline, CDR1 SGDLS and CDR2 YYNGEE. There are 12 residues in the CDR3. The germline V and J ends were trimmed by 9 bases and 5 bases, with 14 bases remaining between them. The CDR3 DNA sequence: TGTGCCACGACCCCCCCAGGGTATGGCTACACCTTC. This gives the protein CATTPPGYGYTF.

This rearrangement joins TRBV19 to TRBJ1-1, with D possibly being TRBD1 (5 bases). The CDR3 length is 18 residues. V was shortened by 3 bases and J by 0 bases, with 20 bases between the two germline ends. Germline lookup yields CDR1 LNHDA and CDR2 SQIVND (reference sequence). As DNA, the CDR3 is TGTGCCAGTAGTATGAATGCGTGGGGCGCTTTCGTGAACACTGAAGCTTTCTTT. Its protein is CASSMNAWGAFVNTEAFF.

CDR3 nucleotide sequence: TGCGCCAGCAGCTTGGGGACTAGCGGGGCCAAGGCCTACGAGCAGTACTTC. As protein: CASSLGTSGAKAYEQYF. V usage is TRBV5-1 and J usage is TRBJ2-7; TRBD2 aligns across 12 bases. V shed 0 bases and J 2 bases; nucleotides not matched to a gene: 6. The CDR3 is made up of 17 amino acids. The germline V gene encodes CDR1 SGHRS and CDR2 YFSETQ.

Only a few counts were recorded for this clone. The chain recombines TRBV25-1 with TRBJ2-7; perhaps TRBD2 as D (5 bases). CDR3 length equals 17 residues. Germline V gives CDR1 MGHDK, CDR2 SYGVNS. V gave up 6 bases and J gave up 2 bases, with 23 bases separating them. The CDR3 DNA reads TGTGCCAGCAGCCCCTCCACAGCGCGTGACGGGACCTACGAGCAGTACTTC. Protein product: CASSPSTARDGTYEQYF.

The CDR3 DNA is TGTGCCACCAAAAGGGGGACCGGTTTGGAGAATTCACCCCTCCACTTT. It specifies CATKRGTGLENSPLHF. The chain carries TRBV5-6 and TRBJ1-6; maybe TRBD1 (6 bases). The V gene lost 9 bases and the J gene lost 7 bases, with 23 bases spanning the gap. Germline loops: CDR1 SGHDT, CDR2 YYEEEE. The CDR3 runs 16 residues.

The rearrangement uses TRBV6-5 and TRBJ1-2; D is perhaps TRBD1 (5 bases). CDR1 MNHEY and CDR2 SVGAGI come from the germline V gene. This CDR3 is built from 14 residues. V was cut by 0 bases and J by 8 bases, with 13 bases left in between. CDR3 sequence reads: CASSYSIPGRGYTF. The CDR3, as DNA: TGTGCCAGCAGTTACTCGATACCAGGGAGGGGCTACACCTTC.

This chain links TRBV7-3 with TRBJ2-5; D possibly corresponds to TRBD1 (6 bases). Germline lookup yields CDR1 SGHTA and CDR2 FQGTGA. Between the trimmed V and J ends, which lost 5 bases and 1 base, there was a span of 17 bases. This CDR3 comprises 16 residues. The CDR3 region is CASSEDRNKAQETQYF. The DNA of the CDR3 is TGTGCCAGCAGCGAGGACAGAAATAAAGCCCAAGAGACCCAGTACTTC. The whole variable domain, remainder taken from reference TRBV7-3 and TRBJ2-5, is GAGVSQTPSNKVTEKGKYVELRCDPISGHTALYWYRQSLGQGPEFLIYFQGTGAADDSGLPNDRFFAVRPEGSVSTLKIQRTERGDSAVYLCASSEDRNKAQETQYFGPGTRLLVL.

This clone was seen a handful of times. The J gene is TRBJ2-3, the V gene TRBV29-1; 7 bases agree with TRBD2. CDR3 length: 14 amino acids. The V gene end was trimmed by 7 bases and the J gene end by 1 base; junction bases not matched to a gene: 8. CDR1 SQVTM and CDR2 ANQGSEA come from the germline V gene. The CDR3 spells CSAQWEGRTDTQYF. CDR3 in DNA: TGCAGCGCCCAATGGGAGGGACGCACAGATACGCAGTATTTT.

To note about this clone: An end of the junction does not agree with germline; a read error may underlie this. The CDR3 sequence: CASSQVGSGGLVF. CDR3 sequence (DNA): TGCGCCAGCAGCCAAGTCGGCTCGGGGGGGCTGGTCTTC. The chain has TRBV4-1 and TRBJ2-1; 8 nucleotides agree with TRBD2. Germline V CDR1 and CDR2: MGHRA, YSYEKL. The CDR3 has 13 residues.

This sequence joins TRBV11-2 and TRBJ2-2; D ambiguous. The CDR3 is 16 amino acids. CDR1 is SGHAT, CDR2 FQNNGV, per germline. Trimming stripped 4 bases from V and 1 base from J, with 13 bases between. In DNA form, the CDR3 reads TGTGCCAGCAGCTACTGGTGCCAGCGGAACACCGGGGAGCTGTTTTTT. Its protein product is CASSYWCQRNTGELFF.

The chain carries TRBV14 and TRBJ2-1, with 8 nucleotides matching TRBD1. The CDR3 has 18 amino acids. Germline V gene lookup returns CDR1 SGHDN and CDR2 FVKESK. V trimming: 4 bases; J trimming: 4 bases; junction bases outside the gene matches: 15. CDR3 in DNA: TGTGCCAGCAGCCTACACCTCGACGGACAGGGACCGTACAATGAGCAGTTCTTC. This translates into CASSLHLDGQGPYNEQFF.